This is a list of T cell receptor beta chains from one sample in a study of CD8 T cells in ankylosing spondylitis. TCRdb re-derived calls from the 5' RACE reads in MiXCR, one entry per CDR3 protein. The table includes a few hundred thousand distinct CDR3 sequences, 15% to 20% detected once. The source material was blood, either unsorted or a sorted T cell fraction (not recorded which). Receptors were obtained from a male donor with ankylosing spondylitis. Each CDR3 is given with its conserved first and last residue. The D gene is left open where the match is weak.

>.|TRBV5-1|TRBJ1-1
CASSLVGRMNTEAFF
>TRBD1|TRBV25-1|TRBJ1-2
CASSEGGQYYGYTF
>.|TRBV7-9|TRBJ1-2
CASSLEAGFRETF
>TRBD1|TRBV6-1|TRBJ1-1
CASIPGGMNTEAFF
>TRBD1|TRBV6-1|TRBJ2-5
CASSEEDRGPSLSETQYF
>TRBD1|TRBV6-1|TRBJ1-2
CASSEAEGQGYGYTF
>TRBD2|TRBV4-1|TRBJ2-1
CASSLAGTSGSGGEQFF
>.|TRBV5-1|TRBJ1-3
CASSLEAAGNTIYF
>TRBD1|TRBV29-1|TRBJ1-1
CSVEGTGGKNTEAFF
>.|TRBV5-6|TRBJ1-2
CASSGDTQYGYTF
>.|TRBV6-1|TRBJ1-5
CASSFQPDNQPQHF
>TRBD1|TRBV4-1|TRBJ2-5
CASSQDLRGQGLQETQYF
>.|TRBV2|TRBJ1-1
CASTETGTEAFF
>TRBD1|TRBV6-5|TRBJ2-1
CATRQGWSEQFF
>.|TRBV9|TRBJ2-7
CASSVDVLTYEQYF
>.|TRBV5-1|TRBJ2-7
CASSLEQGSYEQYF
>.|TRBV19|TRBJ1-5
CASSAWPGNQPQHF
>.|TRBV6-5|TRBJ1-4
CASSSHSGQDNEKLFF
>TRBD2|TRBV7-2|TRBJ2-5
CASSLGTTLETQYF
>.|TRBV10-3|TRBJ2-7
CAISSGTLDEQYF
>TRBD1|TRBV12-3/TRBV12-4|TRBJ2-1
CASSLAGGANREQFF
>.|TRBV3-1|TRBJ1-6
CASSGNFKPLHF
>.|TRBV5-1|TRBJ2-3
CASSLAERRTDTQYF
>TRBD1|TRBV4-2|TRBJ2-5
CASSQALGGGETQYF
>.|TRBV30|TRBJ2-4
CAWSGKIAKNIQYF
>TRBD1|TRBV15|TRBJ1-2
CATSRRTGGDYGYTF
>TRBD2|TRBV5-1|TRBJ2-1
CASSLAAGTYNEQFF
>TRBD1|TRBV6-2/TRBV6-3|TRBJ1-1
CASRTGGEAFF
>TRBD1|TRBV9|TRBJ2-1
CASSVGDRDYNEQFF
>.|TRBV7-9|TRBJ1-2
CASSSTRTAETGYTF
>.|TRBV11-2|TRBJ1-1
CASSLVPRNTEAFF
>.|TRBV7-8|TRBJ2-7
CASSLPGISSYEQYF
>TRBD1|TRBV29-1|TRBJ2-2
CSVVARGPIPNTGELFF
>TRBD1|TRBV3-1|TRBJ1-1
CASSPLDREGVGAFF
>TRBD2|TRBV6-2/TRBV6-3|TRBJ2-5
CASKGGTSVETQYF